Below, 31 T cell receptor beta chains from the same sample are listed, as sequenced in a study of blood T cells in healthy people across ages. PCR was performed a second time for about 7 to 12 cycles using a sample-barcoded 5' primer and a J-beta primer mix. In TCRdb, the 5' RACE reads were re-called with MiXCR into one record per CDR3 protein. This table has about 970,000 distinct CDR3 sequences, roughly 51% appearing once. Sequencing was carried out using blood. The receptors come from a woman in her sixties in good health.

In its sample, this clonotype was seen a few times. The chain joins TRBV3-1 to TRBJ1-4; D call uncertain. V was cut by 4 bases and J by 7 bases, with 10 bases left in between. Germline V gene sequence: CDR1 LGHDT, CDR2 YNNKEL (reference sequence). The CDR3 is 13 amino acids. The CDR3 DNA is TGTGCCAGCAGCCTACACGGGAGTGAAAAACTGTTTTTT. Residues: CASSLHGSEKLFF.

The sample holds a few counts of this clonotype. The chain uses TRBV5-1 and TRBJ2-1; D is unclear. The germline V gene has CDR1 SGHRS and CDR2 YFSETQ. Trimming removed 6 bases from V and 4 bases from J, with 8 bases in between. This CDR3 is built from 12 residues. CDR3 region: CASTPDYNEQFF. The CDR3 DNA is TGCGCCAGCACGCCCGATTACAATGAGCAGTTCTTC.

The chain has TRBV10-3 and TRBJ2-7; TRBD1 or TRBD2 may be the D gene (7 bases each). The CDR3 spans 16 residues. Germline values: CDR1 ENHRY, CDR2 SYGVKD. V shed 4 bases and J shed 2 bases, with 18 bases lying between them. DNA for the CDR3: TGTGCCATCAGTGGTTCAGGGGGGGGGTCGACCTACGAGCAGTACTTC. Encoded protein: CAISGSGGGSTYEQYF.

The V call is TRBV7-2, the J call TRBJ2-5; D may be TRBD1 or TRBD2 (5 bases each). V lost 5 bases, J lost 1 base, and 11 bases lay in between. Germline V CDR1 and CDR2: SGHTA, FQGNSA. This CDR3 is built from 14 residues. The CDR3: CASSDRGLQETQYF. The CDR3 nucleotides are TGTGCCAGCAGCGACCGGGGCCTCCAAGAGACCCAGTACTTC.

The chain recombines TRBV15 with TRBJ2-7, with D possibly matching TRBD1 (6 bases). The CDR3 is 14 residues long. Between the trimmed V and J ends, which lost 6 bases and 0 bases, there was a span of 12 bases. CDR1 LNHNV and CDR2 YYDKDF come from the germline V gene (reference sequence). The CDR3 bases are TGTGCCACCAGAGACAGGCTTTCCTCCTACGAGCAGTACTTC. This codes for CATRDRLSSYEQYF.

This clonotype was recorded many times. The genes are TRBV12-3 or TRBV12-4 and TRBJ2-3; 10 bases match TRBD2. The ends lost 4 bases at V and 1 base at J; junction bases unmatched: 11. CDR3 length equals 18 residues. The CDR3 DNA reads TGTGCCAGCAGTTCATCAGCGGGAGGGCCGGTCGGCACAGATACGCAGTATTTT. It codes for CASSSSAGGPVGTDTQYF.

V is TRBV12-3 or TRBV12-4 and J is TRBJ2-5; 12 nucleotides line up with TRBD2. The CDR3 is 15 amino acids. J lost 1 base, V lost 7 bases, and 4 bases had no gene match. For the CDR3, the DNA is TGTGCCAGCACCCTGACTAGCGGGAGCCAAGAGACCCAGTACTTC. Protein product: CASTLTSGSQETQYF.

The J gene is TRBJ2-5, the V gene TRBV29-1; 8 bases are a match to TRBD1. Per germline, CDR1 SQVTM and CDR2 ANQGSEA. The CDR3 is made up of 14 amino acids. V shed 3 bases and J 11 bases; nucleotides not matched to a gene: 14. CDR3 bases: TGCAGCGTTGACTCGCCCCTGGACAGGGCTGAGCAGTACTTC. Residues: CSVDSPLDRAEQYF.

The chain has TRBV29-1 and TRBJ2-1; 10 positions agree with TRBD2. After removal of 4 bases from V and 15 bases from J, the junction contained 15 bases not matched to a gene. This CDR3 is 14 amino acids long. CDR1 and CDR2 (germline): SQVTM, ANQGSEA. In DNA form, the CDR3 reads TGCAGCGTTGGACCCCGGGAGGCTAGCGGGAGCCGGTTCTTC. Its protein product is CSVGPREASGSRFF.

A few counts support this clonotype. The V call is TRBV7-2, the J call TRBJ2-7; TRBD1 is a possible D gene (5 bases). Germline CDR1 SGHTA, CDR2 FQGNSA. The CDR3 runs to 15 residues. Between the trimmed V and J ends, which lost 5 bases and 1 base, there was a span of 15 bases. In DNA form, the CDR3 reads TGTGCCAGCAGCCCGACAGAGCAGGATTCCTACGAGCAGTACTTC. It codes for CASSPTEQDSYEQYF. Filled out from reference TRBV7-2 and TRBJ2-7, the complete variable domain reads GAGVSQSPSNKVTEKGKDVELRCDPISGHTALYWYRQSLGQGLEFLIYFQGNSAPDKSGLPSDRFSAERTGGSVSTLTIQRTQQEDSAVYLCASSPTEQDSYEQYFGPGTRLTVT.

This rearrangement joins TRBV27 to TRBJ1-5; no firm D call. Trimming removed 4 bases at V and 7 bases at J, with 14 bases between. Looked up from germline, CDR1 is MNHEY and CDR2 is SMNVEV (reference sequence). The CDR3 consists of 14 residues. The CDR3 DNA sequence: TGTGCCAGCAGTTCCGGACGGCTTGGGCAGCCCCAGCATTTT. Its translation: CASSSGRLGQPQHF.

The chain recombines TRBV28 with TRBJ2-7; D call uncertain. Germline CDR1 is MDHEN and CDR2 is SYDVKM. Trimming took 5 bases from V and 3 from J, leaving 14 bases between them. The CDR3 has 14 amino acids. The CDR3 is CASSPAFRHYEQYF. The CDR3 DNA follows: TGTGCCAGCAGTCCCGCTTTCAGGCACTACGAGCAGTACTTC.

This chain connects TRBV7-9 to TRBJ1-5; D gene ambiguous. This CDR3 comprises 15 residues. Trimming left V 1 base short and J 5 bases short, with 12 bases between. Germline V gene data show CDR1 as SEHNR and CDR2 as FQNEAQ (reference sequence). The CDR3 here is CASSLGTAIDQPQHF. Here the CDR3 DNA reads TGTGCCAGCAGCTTAGGTACGGCGATAGATCAGCCCCAGCATTTT.

V gene TRBV11-3 combines with J gene TRBJ2-5; no clear D. CDR3 size: 16 residues. The ends were cut back, 1 base at V and 2 bases at J, with 14 bases in the middle. Germline V CDR1 and CDR2: SGHNT, YENEEA. CDR3 in amino acids: CASSLGGGRGQETQYF. The CDR3 DNA sequence: TGTGCCAGCAGCTTAGGTGGCGGCAGAGGACAAGAGACCCAGTACTTC. Filled out from reference TRBV11-3 and TRBJ2-5, the complete variable domain reads EAGVVQSPRYKIIEKKQPVAFWCNPISGHNTLYWYLQNLGQGPELLIRYENEEAVDDSQLPKDRFSAERLKGVDSTLKIQPAELGDSAVYLCASSLGGGRGQETQYFGPGTRLLVL.

This clonotype was counted once. This chain joins TRBV2 and TRBJ2-1; 9 bases fit TRBD2. V dropped 8 bases and J dropped 9; count of bases not matched to a gene: 11. The CDR3 length is 14 residues. The germline V gene has CDR1 SNHLY and CDR2 FYNNEI. CDR3 sequence: CASRGREGLSEQFF. The DNA for the CDR3 is TGTGCCAGCCGGGGGCGGGAGGGCTTGAGTGAGCAGTTCTTC. The variable domain in full, with the rest retrieved from reference TRBV2 and TRBJ2-1, is EPEVTQTPSHQVTQMGQEVILRCVPISNHLYFYWYRQILGQKVEFLVSFYNNEISEKSEIFDDQFSVERPDGSNFTLKIRSTKLEDSAMYFCASRGREGLSEQFFGPGTRLTVL.

The table lists this clonotype with a few counts. J is TRBJ2-7 and V is TRBV11-2; D possibly corresponds to TRBD2 (5 bases). CDR1 and CDR2 (germline): SGHAT, FQNNGV. This CDR3 contains 15 residues. V was shortened by 5 bases and J by 0 bases, with 14 bases between the two germline ends. In DNA, the CDR3 is TGTGCCAGCAGCCCACAACCGGGGTTCTCCTACGAGCAGTACTTC. Protein product: CASSPQPGFSYEQYF.

Comment on this clonotype: The germline gene is not matched at one end of the junction; a read error may be the cause. CDR3 in amino acids: CASREVGGFSGANVPTF. The CDR3, as DNA: TGTGCCAGCAGGGAGGTAGGGGGCTTCTCTGGGGCCAACGTCCCGACTTTC. The chain links TRBV6-1 to TRBJ2-6, with 7 bases identical to TRBD1. Germline V gene sequence: CDR1 MNHNS, CDR2 SASEGT. This CDR3 is 17 amino acids long.

V gene TRBV5-1 combines with J gene TRBJ1-2; possible D gene TRBD1, 6 bases. This CDR3 is built from 15 residues. Trimming took off 0 bases at V and 4 bases at J, with 13 bases between the two ends. CDR1 and CDR2 (germline): SGHRS, YFSETQ. The CDR3 region is CASSLAGSGAYGYTF. The CDR3 DNA follows: TGCGCCAGCAGCTTGGCCGGCTCAGGGGCCTATGGCTACACCTTC.

This clonotype was seen a handful of times. The chain recombines TRBV20-1 with TRBJ1-2; possible D gene TRBD1, 6 bases. The CDR3 consists of 14 residues. Germline CDR1 reads DFQATT; CDR2 reads SNEGSKA (reference sequence). Between the trimmed V and J ends, which lost 6 bases and 5 bases, there was a span of 19 bases. The CDR3 DNA follows: TGCAGTGCCGTAGACCGAACAGGGTTTTATGGCTACACCTTC. Amino acid sequence: CSAVDRTGFYGYTF.

The rearrangement uses TRBV18 and TRBJ2-1; no clear D. V dropped 2 bases and J dropped 5 bases, with 13 bases sitting between them. This CDR3 comprises 15 residues. Germline V gene sequence: CDR1 KGHSH, CDR2 LQKENI. CDR3 region: CASSPKLTENNEQFF. Here the CDR3 DNA reads TGTGCCAGCTCACCAAAGTTAACGGAAAACAATGAGCAGTTCTTC.

This clonotype was recorded a few times. J is TRBJ1-1 and V is TRBV20-1; D gene uncertain. Germline CDR1 reads DFQATT; CDR2 reads SNEGSKA (reference sequence). CDR3 length: 13 residues. V was trimmed by 3 bases and J by 1 base, leaving 9 bases between them. The CDR3: CSASRQENTEAFF. The CDR3 DNA follows: TGCAGTGCTAGTCGGCAGGAGAACACTGAAGCTTTCTTT.

As concerns this clonotype: Germline and junction disagree at one end, which may indicate a read error. The CDR3 reads CASSQISSGANVLIF. CDR3 nucleotide sequence: TGTGCCAGCAGCCAGATAAGCTCTGGGGCCAACGTCCTGATTTTC. The chain couples TRBV4-2 to TRBJ2-6; a possible D gene is TRBD1 (5 bases). The length of the CDR3 is 15 residues. Germline CDR1 and CDR2: LGHNA and YNFKEQ.

The chain couples TRBV20-1 to TRBJ1-2; 9 nucleotides align to TRBD1. The germline V gene encodes CDR1 DFQATT and CDR2 SNEGSKA (reference sequence). The V gene end was trimmed by 5 bases and the J gene end by 0 bases; junction bases not matched to a gene: 7. This CDR3 contains 15 residues. The CDR3 is CSAPPGQGTNYGYTF. CDR3 nucleotides: TGCAGTGCTCCCCCGGGACAGGGAACTAACTATGGCTACACCTTC.

The chain employs TRBV6-6 and TRBJ2-7; D gene ambiguous. The CDR3 runs 12 residues. CDR1 and CDR2 from the germline V gene are MNHNY and SVGAGI (reference sequence). The V end lost 5 bases, the J end lost 4 bases, and 9 bases lay between the germline ends. CDR3 nucleotide sequence: TGTGCCAGCAGTAGGCTAGGGTACGAGCAGTACTTC. Its translation: CASSRLGYEQYF.

This clonotype was found many times. J is TRBJ2-3 and V is TRBV6-6; D ambiguous. V lost 6 bases to trimming and J lost 0 bases, with 4 bases between them. Germline V gene sequence: CDR1 MNHNY, CDR2 SVGAGI (reference sequence). The length of the CDR3 is 12 residues. This chain's CDR3 is CASRGSTDTQYF. The DNA for the CDR3 is TGTGCCAGCAGGGGTAGCACAGATACGCAGTATTTT.

The chain recombines TRBV7-9 with TRBJ2-7; D is undetermined. V lost 3 bases to trimming and J lost 9 bases, with 9 bases between them. This CDR3 is built from 11 residues. Germline assignment: CDR1 SEHNR and CDR2 FQNEAQ (reference sequence). The CDR3 is CASSFNSRQYF. The DNA for the CDR3 is TGTGCCAGCAGCTTCAACAGCCGGCAGTACTTC.

Only a few counts were recorded for this clonotype. This chain connects TRBV11-2 to TRBJ2-7; the match to TRBD1 covers 8 bases. V shed 0 bases and J 5 bases; nucleotides not matched to a gene: 6. CDR3 length: 15 residues. The germline gives CDR1 SGHAT, CDR2 FQNNGV. This CDR3 is CASSLDRGRVDEQYF. The CDR3 DNA is TGTGCCAGCAGCTTAGACAGGGGGCGCGTCGACGAGCAGTACTTC.

The genes are TRBV5-6 and TRBJ1-1, with TRBD1 as a possible D gene (5 bases). Germline CDR1 reads SGHDT; CDR2 reads YYEEEE. The CDR3 has 16 amino acids. V shed 3 bases and J shed 0 bases, with 15 bases lying between them. CDR3 in amino acids: CASSWNGAPLNTEAFF. DNA of the CDR3: TGTGCCAGCAGCTGGAATGGGGCCCCTTTGAACACTGAAGCTTTCTTT.

V is TRBV5-1 and J is TRBJ2-5; possible D gene TRBD1, 5 bases. The end of the DNA fits TRBJ2-7 better, so the J call may be wrong. The length of the CDR3 is 15 residues. Germline V gene lookup returns CDR1 SGHRS and CDR2 YFSETQ. The chain's CDR3 is CASSLAPDNSYEQYF. CDR3 DNA sequence: TGCGCCAGCAGCTTGGCCCCGGACAACTCCTACGAGCAGTACTTC.

This clonotype was observed a single time. A clone one base away is much larger, so this may be a read error. The chain has TRBV7-2 and TRBJ1-2; 7 bases fit TRBD1. Losses at the gene ends were 4 bases for V and 9 bases for J; bases not matched to a gene: 14. The CDR3 extends over 15 amino acids. The germline CDR1 and CDR2 sequences are SGHTA and FQGNSA. The CDR3 coding sequence is TGTGCCAGCAGCTCCAACTGGGACAGCTCTAATAGCTACACCTTC. Translating it yields CASSSNWDSSNSYTF.

In its sample, this clonotype was seen a few times. The V and J genes are TRBV6-6 and TRBJ2-7; D gene uncertain. Trimming removed 5 bases from V and 6 bases from J, with 8 bases in between. The CDR3 covers 11 residues. Germline values: CDR1 MNHNY, CDR2 SVGAGI (reference sequence). CDR3 loop: CASSHDGEQYF. CDR3 DNA: TGTGCCAGCAGTCATGACGGCGAGCAGTACTTC.